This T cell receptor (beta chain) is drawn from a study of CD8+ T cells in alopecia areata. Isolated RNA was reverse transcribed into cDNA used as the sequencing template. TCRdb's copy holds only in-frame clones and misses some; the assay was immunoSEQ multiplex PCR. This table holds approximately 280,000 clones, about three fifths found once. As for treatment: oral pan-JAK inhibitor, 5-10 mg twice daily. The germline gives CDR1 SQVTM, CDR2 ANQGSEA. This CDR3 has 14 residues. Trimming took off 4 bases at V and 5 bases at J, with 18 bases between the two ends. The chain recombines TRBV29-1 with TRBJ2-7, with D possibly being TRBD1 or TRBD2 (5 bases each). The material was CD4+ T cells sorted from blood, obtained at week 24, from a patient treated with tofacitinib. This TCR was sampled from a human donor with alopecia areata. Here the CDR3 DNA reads TGCAGCGTTGCTCGAGGGGTCAGGTGGGACGAGCAGTACTTC. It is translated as CSVARGVRWDEQYF.